Listed below are T cell receptor beta chains from one sample, sequenced in a study of cytomegalovirus exposure and HLA in healthy donors. Data came from immunoSEQ multiplex PCR; TCRdb stores just in-frame clones and leaves some out. The sample records around 100,000 clones, roughly 69% being singletons. The sequencing input was PBMCs. All receptors come from a woman under 40 in good health and CMV-seronegative. Both conserved end residues are part of each CDR3. D genes are given only for firm matches. Clone size is given for some rows only: seen once, a few or many times, or a class if the clone is expanded.

clone_size d_call j_call v_call cdr3_aa cdr3_nt
few . TRBJ2-1 TRBV20-1 CSARVSVEQFF TGCAGTGCTAGAGTCTCGGTTGAGCAGTTCTTC
few TRBD1 TRBJ1-2 TRBV11-2 CASSASTGLGGYTF TGTGCCAGCAGCGCCTCGACAGGGCTTGGTGGCTACACCTTC
. TRBD2 TRBJ2-1 TRBV5-4 CASSTGTSGRNEQFF TGTGCCAGCAGCACCGGGACTAGCGGGAGGAATGAGCAGTTCTTC
. TRBD1 TRBJ2-5 TRBV2 CASRTTGGQETQYF TGTGCCAGCAGAACGACAGGGGGCCAAGAGACCCAGTACTTC
few . TRBJ1-5 TRBV19 CASTLWGSPNQPQHF TGTGCCAGTACCCTATGGGGCAGTCCCAATCAGCCCCAGCATTTT
. . TRBJ2-7 TRBV4-2 CASSQDRGTNYEQYF TGTGCCAGCAGCCAAGATAGGGGGACTAACTACGAGCAGTACTTC
. TRBD2 TRBJ2-1 TRBV9 CASTRDSGRYEQFF TGTGCCAGCACCAGGGATAGCGGGAGATACGAGCAGTTCTTC
. TRBD1 TRBJ2-7 TRBV5-6 CASSLWTGPTYEQYF TGTGCCAGCAGCTTATGGACAGGGCCTACTTACGAGCAGTACTTC
few . TRBJ1-2 TRBV20-1 CSVGRIYGYTF TGCAGTGTTGGCCGAATCTATGGCTACACCTTC
. TRBD2 TRBJ2-3 TRBV28 CASSLSSGIRDTQYF TGTGCCAGCAGTCTGTCGAGCGGGATCAGAGATACGCAGTATTTT
. TRBD2 TRBJ2-1 TRBV2 CASRRLAGDSNEQFF TGTGCCAGCAGACGCCTAGCGGGAGACTCCAATGAGCAGTTCTTC
. . TRBJ2-3 TRBV7-3 CASSSQGRDTQYF TGTGCCAGCAGCTCACAGGGGAGGGATACGCAGTATTTT
. TRBD2 TRBJ2-3 TRBV29-1 CSVEYLSGSVADTQCF TGCAGCGTTGAATACCTTAGCGGGAGTGTCGCAGATACGCAGTGTTTT
. . TRBJ2-1 TRBV6-5 CASSFRERNEQFF TGTGCCAGCAGTTTTAGGGAGCGGAATGAGCAGTTCTTC
. . TRBJ2-5 TRBV19 CASRNPGLLRGTQYF TGTGCCAGTAGGAACCCGGGACTCCTACGGGGGACCCAGTACTTC
. TRBD2 TRBJ2-1 TRBV4-2 CASSQDLAGLVSFVAYNEQFF TGTGCCAGCAGCCAAGATCTGGCGGGACTAGTCTCCTTTGTGGCTTACAATGAGCAGTTCTTC
. TRBD1 TRBJ2-3 TRBV5-6 CASSLARGRSTDTQYF TGTGCCAGCAGCTTGGCCAGGGGGCGCAGCACAGATACGCAGTATTTT
. . TRBJ2-7 TRBV27 CASSFRNLDIYEQYF TGTGCCAGCAGTTTTCGGAACCTAGATATCTACGAGCAGTACTTC
. . TRBJ1-1 TRBV30 CAWSVRNRDRTEAFF TGTGCCTGGAGTGTACGGAACAGGGATCGAACTGAAGCTTTCTTT
few TRBD2 TRBJ2-3 TRBV6-4 CASSDGTSDTDTQYF TGTGCCAGCAGTGACGGGACTAGCGACACAGATACGCAGTATTTT
. TRBD1 TRBJ2-1 TRBV6-5 CASRYGQGKREEQFF TGTGCCAGCAGATATGGACAGGGGAAACGAGAAGAGCAGTTCTTC
. . TRBJ1-1 TRBV28 CASGGFGEAFF TGTGCCAGCGGGGGGTTCGGTGAAGCTTTCTTT
. . TRBJ1-1 TRBV7-2 CASSTQMNTEAFF TGTGCCAGCAGCACCCAGATGAACACTGAAGCTTTCTTT
few TRBD1 TRBJ2-1 TRBV27 CASSQSPGTGLNEQFF TGTGCCAGCAGTCAATCCCCCGGGACAGGGTTAAATGAGCAGTTCTTC
few TRBD1 TRBJ2-5 TRBV2 CASSTGDETQYF TGTGCCAGCAGTACAGGGGATGAGACCCAGTACTTC
. TRBD1 TRBJ2-1 TRBV4-3 CASSQDRGWSNEQFF TGCGCCAGCAGCCAGGACAGGGGTTGGAGCAATGAGCAGTTCTTC
. . TRBJ2-1 TRBV28 CASSLASQGGNEQFF TGTGCCAGCAGTTTGGCCTCCCAGGGAGGCAATGAGCAGTTCTTC
once TRBD1 TRBJ2-6 TRBV2 CASSDRTGYSGANVLTF TGTGCCAGCAGTGATCGGACAGGTTATTCTGGGGCCAACGTCCTGACTTTC
. TRBD2 TRBJ2-1 TRBV2 CASSEGTSRYNEQFF TGTGCCAGCAGTGAGGGGACTAGCCGTTACAATGAGCAGTTCTTC
. TRBD2 TRBJ2-7 TRBV4-1 CASSQGGASGSRGYEQYF TGCGCCAGCAGCCAAGGGGGGGCTAGCGGGAGTCGGGGCTACGAGCAGTACTTC
. . TRBJ2-1 TRBV30 CAWSARLLSSYNEQFF TGTGCCTGGAGTGCTCGACTCCTTAGCTCCTACAATGAGCAGTTCTTC
few . TRBJ2-5 TRBV5-4 CASSLLAGQGETQYF TGTGCCAGCAGCTTGCTAGCGGGACAGGGGGAGACCCAGTACTTC
. TRBD2 TRBJ2-7 TRBV7-9 CASSPAGGPYDEQYF TGTGCCAGCAGCCCAGCGGGAGGGCCGTATGACGAGCAGTACTTC
. . TRBJ2-7 TRBV5-6 CASSVGGRASYYEQYF TGTGCCAGCAGCGTTGGGGGCCGAGCCTCCTACTACGAGCAGTACTTC
. . TRBJ1-5 TRBV28 CASSHQVSNQPQHF TGTGCCAGCAGTCACCAGGTGAGCAATCAGCCCCAGCATTTT
. TRBD2 TRBJ2-3 TRBV7-9 CASSLGLAADTQYF TGTGCCAGCAGTCTGGGACTAGCTGCAGATACGCAGTATTTT
. . TRBJ2-3 TRBV9 CASSVLTGEARQYF TGTGCCAGCAGCGTCCTCACGGGGGAGGCAAGGCAGTATTTT
. TRBD2 TRBJ2-1 TRBV11-2 CASSLVLAGYNEQFF TGTGCCAGCAGCTTAGTCCTAGCGGGATACAATGAGCAGTTCTTC
once . TRBJ1-4 TRBV4-1 CASSTRTTNEKLFF TGCGCCAGCAGCACCAGGACAACTAATGAAAAACTGTTTTTT
. TRBD2 TRBJ2-1 TRBV29-1 CSVGKTSGSYGEQFF TGCAGCGTGGGAAAGACTAGCGGGAGTTATGGTGAGCAGTTCTTC
few . TRBJ2-4 TRBV7-9 CASSPLGRSGNIQYF TGTGCCAGCAGCCCTCTAGGGAGGTCGGGAAACATTCAGTACTTC
. TRBD2 TRBJ2-5 TRBV5-1 CASSFPSGSLQETQYF TGCGCCAGCAGCTTCCCTAGCGGATCCCTACAAGAGACCCAGTACTTC
few . TRBJ2-7 TRBV13 CASSLPYGQHEQYF TGTGCCAGCAGCCTCCCGTACGGACAGCACGAGCAGTACTTC
. . TRBJ1-5 TRBV28 CASRRTGSRNQPQHF TGTGCCAGCAGGAGAACCGGGAGTAGGAATCAGCCCCAGCATTTT
few TRBD2 TRBJ2-7 TRBV4-2 CASSQPGGDYSYEQYF TGTGCCAGCAGCCAACCAGGTGGGGACTACTCCTACGAGCAGTACTTC
few . TRBJ1-1 TRBV6-5 CASTGGLSLNTEAFF TGTGCCAGCACCGGGGGGCTTAGCTTGAACACTGAAGCTTTCTTT
. TRBD2 TRBJ2-1 TRBV27 CASSLSSAGGFNEQFF TGTGCCAGCAGTTTATCTTCGGCGGGAGGGTTCAATGAGCAGTTCTTC
. . TRBJ1-3 TRBV5-1 CASSLSPSSGNTIYF TGCGCCAGCAGCTTATCACCGAGCTCTGGAAACACCATATATTTT
few . TRBJ2-3 TRBV11-2 CASSLDGITDTQYF TGTGCCAGCAGCTTAGATGGCATCACAGATACGCAGTATTTT
few . TRBJ2-1 TRBV28 CASTPGLPYSYNEQFF TGTGCCAGCACCCCTGGACTACCCTACTCCTACAATGAGCAGTTCTTC
. . TRBJ2-3 TRBV28 CASSRDTDTQYF TGTGCCAGCAGTCGGGACACAGATACGCAGTATTTT
. . TRBJ1-4 TRBV28 CASSLTGVGEKLFF TGTGCCAGCAGCCTTACGGGGGTTGGTGAAAAACTGTTTTTT
. . TRBJ1-2 TRBV4-3 CASSQDLAGIYGYTF TGCGCCAGCAGCCAAGATCTTGCAGGAATATATGGCTACACCTTC